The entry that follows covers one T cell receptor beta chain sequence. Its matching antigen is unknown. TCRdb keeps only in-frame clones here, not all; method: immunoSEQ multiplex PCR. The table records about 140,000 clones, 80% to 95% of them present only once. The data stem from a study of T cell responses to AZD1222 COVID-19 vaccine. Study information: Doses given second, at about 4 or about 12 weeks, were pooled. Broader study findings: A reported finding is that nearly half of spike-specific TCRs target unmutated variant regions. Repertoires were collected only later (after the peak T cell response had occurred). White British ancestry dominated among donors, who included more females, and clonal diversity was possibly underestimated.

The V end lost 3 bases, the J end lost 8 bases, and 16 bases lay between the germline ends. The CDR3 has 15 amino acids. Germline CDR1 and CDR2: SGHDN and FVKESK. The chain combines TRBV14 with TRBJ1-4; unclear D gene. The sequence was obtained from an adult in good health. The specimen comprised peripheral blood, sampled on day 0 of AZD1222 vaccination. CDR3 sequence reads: CASSHSLQRMEKLFF. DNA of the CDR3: TGTGCCAGCAGCCATTCTCTACAGCGAATGGAAAAACTGTTTTTT.